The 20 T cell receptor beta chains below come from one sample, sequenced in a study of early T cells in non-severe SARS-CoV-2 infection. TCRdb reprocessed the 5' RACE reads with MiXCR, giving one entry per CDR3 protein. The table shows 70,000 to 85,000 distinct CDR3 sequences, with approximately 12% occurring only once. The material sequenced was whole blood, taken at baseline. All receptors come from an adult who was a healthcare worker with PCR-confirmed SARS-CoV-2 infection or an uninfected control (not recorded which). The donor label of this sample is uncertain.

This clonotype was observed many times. The CDR3 nucleotides are TGTGCCAGCTGCCCGCGGGCGAAGGCCCCGAGGTTCTACGAGCAGTACTTC. Its translation: CASCPRAKAPRFYEQYF. The gene calls are TRBV6-2 or TRBV6-3 and TRBJ2-7; D is perhaps TRBD2 (5 bases). The germline V gene encodes CDR1 MNHEY and CDR2 SVGEGT. The CDR3 spans 17 residues. V lost 8 bases and J lost 3, with 26 bases in between.

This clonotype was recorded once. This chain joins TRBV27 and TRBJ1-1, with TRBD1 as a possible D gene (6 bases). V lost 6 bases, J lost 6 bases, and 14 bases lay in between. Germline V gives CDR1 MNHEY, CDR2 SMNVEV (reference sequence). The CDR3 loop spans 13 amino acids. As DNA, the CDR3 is TGTGCCAGCAGAGCGACAGGACCCTCTGAAGCTTTCTTT. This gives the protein CASRATGPSEAFF.

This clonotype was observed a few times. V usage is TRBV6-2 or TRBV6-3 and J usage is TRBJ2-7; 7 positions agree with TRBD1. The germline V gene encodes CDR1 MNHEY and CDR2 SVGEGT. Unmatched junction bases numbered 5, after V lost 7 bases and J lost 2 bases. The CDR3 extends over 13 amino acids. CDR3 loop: CASNWDSAYEQYF. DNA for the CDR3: TGTGCCAGCAATTGGGACAGCGCCTACGAGCAGTACTTC.

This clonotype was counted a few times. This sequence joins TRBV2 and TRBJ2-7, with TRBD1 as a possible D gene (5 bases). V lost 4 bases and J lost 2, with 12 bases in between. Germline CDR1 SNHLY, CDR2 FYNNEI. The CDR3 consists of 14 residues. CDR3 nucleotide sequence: TGTGCCAGCAGTGCCGAGACAGTGACCTACGAGCAGTACTTC. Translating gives CASSAETVTYEQYF.

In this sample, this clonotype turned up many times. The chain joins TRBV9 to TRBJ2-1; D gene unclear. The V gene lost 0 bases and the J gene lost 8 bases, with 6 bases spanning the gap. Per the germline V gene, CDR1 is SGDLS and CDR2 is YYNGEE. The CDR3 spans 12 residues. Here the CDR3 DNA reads TGTGCCAGCAGCGTAGCCTCCCATGAGCAGTTCTTC. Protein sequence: CASSVASHEQFF.

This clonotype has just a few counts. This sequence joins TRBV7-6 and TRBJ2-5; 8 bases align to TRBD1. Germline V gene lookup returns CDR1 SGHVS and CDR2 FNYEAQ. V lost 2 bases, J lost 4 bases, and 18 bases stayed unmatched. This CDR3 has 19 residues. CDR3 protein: CASSLFVRTGMIVGETQYF. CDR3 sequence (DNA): TGTGCCAGCAGCTTATTCGTTAGGACAGGGATGATTGTTGGAGAGACCCAGTACTTC.

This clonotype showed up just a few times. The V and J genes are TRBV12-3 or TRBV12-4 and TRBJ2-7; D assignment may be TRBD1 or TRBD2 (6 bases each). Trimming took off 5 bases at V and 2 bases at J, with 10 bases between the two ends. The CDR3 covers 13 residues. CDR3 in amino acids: CASSPRGPYEQYF. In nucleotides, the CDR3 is TGTGCCAGCAGTCCCCGGGGGCCCTACGAGCAGTACTTC.

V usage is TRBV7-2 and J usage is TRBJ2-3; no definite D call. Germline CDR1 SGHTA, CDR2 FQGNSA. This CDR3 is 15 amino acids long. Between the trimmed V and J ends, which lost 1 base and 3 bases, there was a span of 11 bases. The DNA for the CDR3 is TGTGCCAGCAGCTTAGTCCCCCTGGGGACAGATACGCAGTATTTT. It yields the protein CASSLVPLGTDTQYF. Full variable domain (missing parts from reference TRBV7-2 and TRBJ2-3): GAGVSQSPSNKVTEKGKDVELRCDPISGHTALYWYRQSLGQGLEFLIYFQGNSAPDKSGLPSDRFSAERTGGSVSTLTIQRTQQEDSAVYLCASSLVPLGTDTQYFGPGTRLTVL.

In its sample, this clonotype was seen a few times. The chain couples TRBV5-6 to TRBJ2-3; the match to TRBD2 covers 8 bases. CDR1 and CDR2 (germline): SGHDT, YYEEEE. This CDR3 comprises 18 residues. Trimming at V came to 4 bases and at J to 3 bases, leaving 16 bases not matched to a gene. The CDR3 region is CASSPWVYDSGETDTQYF. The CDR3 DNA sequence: TGTGCCAGCAGCCCCTGGGTATATGATAGCGGGGAAACAGATACGCAGTATTTT.

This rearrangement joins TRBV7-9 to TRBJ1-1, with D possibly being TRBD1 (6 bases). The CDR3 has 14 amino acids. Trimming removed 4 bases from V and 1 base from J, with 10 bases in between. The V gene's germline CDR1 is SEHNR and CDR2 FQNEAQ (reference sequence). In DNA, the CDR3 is TGTGCCAGCAGCTGGAGACAGGAGAACACTGAAGCTTTCTTT. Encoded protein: CASSWRQENTEAFF.

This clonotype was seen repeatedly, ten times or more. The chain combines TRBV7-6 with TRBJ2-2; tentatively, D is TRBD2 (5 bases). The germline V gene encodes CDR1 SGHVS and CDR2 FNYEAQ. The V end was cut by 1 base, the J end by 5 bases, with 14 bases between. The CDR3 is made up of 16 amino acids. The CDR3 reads CASSLGSERPTGELFF. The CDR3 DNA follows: TGTGCCAGCAGCTTAGGGTCGGAGCGGCCTACCGGGGAGCTGTTTTTT.

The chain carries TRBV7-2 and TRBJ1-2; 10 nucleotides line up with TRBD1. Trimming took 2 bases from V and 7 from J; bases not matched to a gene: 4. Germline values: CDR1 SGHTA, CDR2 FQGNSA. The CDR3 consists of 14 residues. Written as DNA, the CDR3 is TGTGCCAGCAGCTTATTAGGGACAGGGGTTGGCTACACCTTC. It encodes CASSLLGTGVGYTF.

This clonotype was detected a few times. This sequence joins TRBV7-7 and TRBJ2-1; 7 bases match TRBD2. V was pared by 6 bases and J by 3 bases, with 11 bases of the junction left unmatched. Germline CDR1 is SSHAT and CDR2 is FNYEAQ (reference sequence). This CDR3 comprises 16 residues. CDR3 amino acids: CASSPIAGGLYNEQFF. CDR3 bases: TGTGCCAGCAGTCCAATAGCGGGCGGGCTCTACAATGAGCAGTTCTTC.

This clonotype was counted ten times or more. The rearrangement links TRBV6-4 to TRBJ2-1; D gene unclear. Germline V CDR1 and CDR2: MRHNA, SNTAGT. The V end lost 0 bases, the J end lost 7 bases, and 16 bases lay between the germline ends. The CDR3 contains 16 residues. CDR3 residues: CASSDSRTPKRNEQFF. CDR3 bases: TGTGCCAGCAGTGACTCTAGGACCCCAAAGAGAAATGAGCAGTTCTTC.

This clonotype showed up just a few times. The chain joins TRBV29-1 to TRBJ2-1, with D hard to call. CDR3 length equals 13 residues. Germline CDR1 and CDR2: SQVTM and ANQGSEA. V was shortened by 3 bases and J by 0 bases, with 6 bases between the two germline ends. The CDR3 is CSVDKSSYNEQFF. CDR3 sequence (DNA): TGCAGCGTTGACAAGAGCTCCTACAATGAGCAGTTCTTC.

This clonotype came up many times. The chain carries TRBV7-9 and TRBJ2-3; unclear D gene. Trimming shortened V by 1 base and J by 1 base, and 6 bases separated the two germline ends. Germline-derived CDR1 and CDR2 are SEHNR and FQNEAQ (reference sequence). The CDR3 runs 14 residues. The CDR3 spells CASSLVLGTDTQYF. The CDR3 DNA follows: TGTGCCAGCAGCTTAGTTTTAGGCACAGATACGCAGTATTTT.

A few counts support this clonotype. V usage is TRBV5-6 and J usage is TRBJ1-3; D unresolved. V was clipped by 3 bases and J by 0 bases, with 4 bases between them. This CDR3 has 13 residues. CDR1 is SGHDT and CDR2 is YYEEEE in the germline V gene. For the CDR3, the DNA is TGTGCCAGCAGCTACGACTCTGGAAACACCATATATTTT. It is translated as CASSYDSGNTIYF.

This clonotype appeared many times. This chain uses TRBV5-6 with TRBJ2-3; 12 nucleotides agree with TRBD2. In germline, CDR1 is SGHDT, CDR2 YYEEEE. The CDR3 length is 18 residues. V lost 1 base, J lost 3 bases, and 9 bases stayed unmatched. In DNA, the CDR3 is TGTGCCAGCAGCTTGTGGGAGACCGGGACTAGCGGGACAGATACGCAGTATTTT. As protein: CASSLWETGTSGTDTQYF.

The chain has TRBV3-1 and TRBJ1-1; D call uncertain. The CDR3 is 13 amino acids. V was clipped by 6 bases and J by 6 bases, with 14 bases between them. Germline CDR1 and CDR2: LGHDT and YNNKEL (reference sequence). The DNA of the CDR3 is TGTGCCAGCAGTCCTTACAGAGTCTCTGAAGCTTTCTTT. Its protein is CASSPYRVSEAFF.

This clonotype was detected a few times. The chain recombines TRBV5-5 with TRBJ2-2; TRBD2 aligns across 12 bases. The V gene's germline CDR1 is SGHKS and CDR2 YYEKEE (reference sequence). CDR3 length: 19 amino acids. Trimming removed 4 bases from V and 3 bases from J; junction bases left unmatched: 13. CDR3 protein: CASSPTGTSGFVYTGELFF. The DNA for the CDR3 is TGTGCCAGCAGCCCAACCGGGACTAGCGGGTTCGTCTACACCGGGGAGCTGTTTTTT.